The present T cell receptor (beta chain) was sequenced within a study of Ad26.COV2.S vaccination and SARS-CoV-2 variants. Treatment reported: some 20 received Ad26.COV2.S at low or high dose, single or two shots; roughly five received placebo; per-sample allocation not given. Vaccine and placebo recipients were sampled on day 63 after the first injection. Remarks on this clone: The antigen is not known.

Study observations and caveats: Researchers cautioned that TCR breadth and depth analyses may have underestimated total T cell responses.

The method was immunoSEQ multiplex PCR; TCRdb's version includes in-frame clones alone and lacks a portion of them. The top ten hold 13% of the sample, which has about 480,000 clones, approximately 90% seen once. The V and J ends lost 7 bases and 2 bases respectively, with 6 bases between them. Germline assignment: CDR1 MDHEN and CDR2 SYDVKM. This CDR3 is 13 amino acids long. Sequencing used peripheral blood, obtained in a trial of Ad26.COV2.S vaccine versus placebo. The clonotype comes from a person between 18 and 60 years old who received the Ad26.COV2.S COVID-19 vaccine or a placebo. J is TRBJ2-6 and V is TRBV28; TRBD2 might be the D (5 bases). The CDR3 spells CASIGAGANVLTF. The DNA of the CDR3 is TGTGCCAGCATCGGGGCTGGGGCCAACGTCCTGACTTTC.